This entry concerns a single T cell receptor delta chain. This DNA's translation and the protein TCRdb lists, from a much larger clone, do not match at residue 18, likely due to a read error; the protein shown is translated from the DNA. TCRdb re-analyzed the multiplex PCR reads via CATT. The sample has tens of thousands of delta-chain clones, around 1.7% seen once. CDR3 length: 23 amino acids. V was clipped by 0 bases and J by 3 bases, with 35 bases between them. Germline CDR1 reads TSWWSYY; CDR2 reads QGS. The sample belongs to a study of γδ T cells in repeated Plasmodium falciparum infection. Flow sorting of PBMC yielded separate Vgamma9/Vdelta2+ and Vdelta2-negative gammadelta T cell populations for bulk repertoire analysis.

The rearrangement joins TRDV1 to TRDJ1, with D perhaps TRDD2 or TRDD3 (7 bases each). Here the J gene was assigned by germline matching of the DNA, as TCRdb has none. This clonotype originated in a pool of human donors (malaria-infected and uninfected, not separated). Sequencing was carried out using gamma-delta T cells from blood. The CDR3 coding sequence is TGTGCTCTTGGGGAACTTTGGCCTTCCTCCAGAACTGGGGACTCCCCCTACGCCGATAAACTCATCTTT. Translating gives CALGELWPSSRTGDSPYADKLIF.